The clone carrying this T cell receptor beta chain was seen repeatedly, ten times or more. The antigen is unknown. The CDR3 contains 12 residues. V was cut by 3 bases and J by 10 bases, with 9 bases left in between. This sample is part of a study of T cells in Graves' hyperthyroidism and ophthalmopathy. Whole-study results and caveats: In the analysis, a 13 V-J model separated ophthalmopathy from stable hyperthyroidism.

RNA transcripts served as the template for amplifying TCR beta CDR3 regions. In the first-round RT-PCR of the TCR CDR3, the HTBI primer set was used. Via MiXCR, TCRdb re-called the multiplex PCR reads, giving one row per CDR3 protein. In the table there are approximately 640,000 distinct CDR3 sequences, about 45% of which are singletons. Sequencing was performed on peripheral blood or thyroid tissue (not recorded which). This clonotype was obtained from an adult man with Graves' disease, either hyperthyroidism or ophthalmopathy (not recorded which). The chain carries TRBV12-3 or TRBV12-4 and TRBJ1-4, with D unclear. CDR3 nucleotides: TGTGCCAGCAGTTTCGTCCGTGGAAAACTGTTTTTT. This gives the protein CASSFVRGKLFF.